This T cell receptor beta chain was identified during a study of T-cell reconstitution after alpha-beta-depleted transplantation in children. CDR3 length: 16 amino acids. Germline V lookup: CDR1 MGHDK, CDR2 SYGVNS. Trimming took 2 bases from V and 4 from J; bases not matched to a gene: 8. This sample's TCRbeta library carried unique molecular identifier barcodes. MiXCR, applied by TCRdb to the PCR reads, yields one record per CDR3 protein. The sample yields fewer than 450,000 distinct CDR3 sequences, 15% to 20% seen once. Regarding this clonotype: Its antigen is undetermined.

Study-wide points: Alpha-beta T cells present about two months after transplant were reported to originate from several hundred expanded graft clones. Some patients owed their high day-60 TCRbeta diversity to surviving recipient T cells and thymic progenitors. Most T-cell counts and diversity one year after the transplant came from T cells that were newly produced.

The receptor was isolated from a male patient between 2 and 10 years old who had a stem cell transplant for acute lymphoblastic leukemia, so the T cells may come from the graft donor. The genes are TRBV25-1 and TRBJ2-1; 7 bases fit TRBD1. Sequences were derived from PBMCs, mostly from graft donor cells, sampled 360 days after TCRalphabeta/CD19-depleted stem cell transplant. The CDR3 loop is CASSEMKGAGYNEQFF. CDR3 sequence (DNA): TGTGCCAGCAGTGAAATGAAGGGGGCTGGATACAATGAGCAGTTCTTC.